This TCR beta chain was identified during a study of CD8+ T cells in alopecia areata. CDR3 size: 13 residues. V gave up 4 bases and J gave up 3 bases, with 10 bases separating them. Germline-derived CDR1 and CDR2 are SQVTM and ANQGSEA. Reverse transcribed after extraction, RNA yielded cDNA as the sequencing template. The assay was immunoSEQ multiplex PCR, and TCRdb's table has in-frame clones only and misses some. Of tens of thousands of clones in the sample, roughly 61% were seen once. Lesional scalp punch biopsies and peripheral blood were collected from alopecia areata patients. Study conclusions and caveats: Higher clonality than in normal scalp was seen in lesional scalp, especially alopecia totalis/universalis.

On this clone itself: Its target is unknown.

This material consisted of CD8+ T cells sorted from blood, taken at week 0. The gene calls are TRBV29-1 and TRBJ2-1; D is uncertain. The sequence derives from a human donor with alopecia areata. CDR3 DNA sequence: TGCAGCGTTGTTGTAACAGTCTACAATGAGCAGTTCTTC. Its protein product is CSVVVTVYNEQFF.